Shown below are 8 T cell receptor beta chains from a single sample sequenced in a study of OX40 agonist ivuxolimab in advanced cancers. TCRdb's copy holds only in-frame clones and misses some; the assay was immunoSEQ multiplex PCR. This sample has over 95,000 clones; about 91% occur once, and the top ten carry 0.3% to 0.4%. Sequences were derived from CD4+ or CD8+ T cells sorted from blood, sampled in a trial of the OX40 agonist ivuxolimab. These TCRs come from an adult with an advanced solid tumor such as melanoma, head and neck, liver or kidney cancer.

The genes are TRBV7-2 and TRBJ1-2; 7 bases are shared with TRBD1. With V trimmed by 5 bases and J by 8 bases, 14 bases remained unmatched. Germline values: CDR1 SGHTA, CDR2 FQGNSA. This CDR3 spans 15 amino acids. In DNA form, the CDR3 reads TGTGCCAGCAGCCGGACAGGACCCGTGGGTTTGGGCTACACCTTC. This codes for CASSRTGPVGLGYTF. The entire variable domain, with the rest obtained from reference TRBV7-2 and TRBJ1-2, is as follows: GAGVSQSPSNKVTEKGKDVELRCDPISGHTALYWYRQSLGQGLEFLIYFQGNSAPDKSGLPSDRFSAERTGGSVSTLTIQRTQQEDSAVYLCASSRTGPVGLGYTFGSGTRLTVV.

The rearrangement joins TRBV6-6 to TRBJ1-4, with no clear D. V was pared by 6 bases and J by 6 bases, with 11 bases between. This CDR3 comprises 13 residues. CDR1 and CDR2 (germline): MNHNY, SVGAGI (reference sequence). For the CDR3, the DNA is TGTGCCAGCAGGCGGCGGAGGGATGAAAAACTGTTTTTT. It encodes CASRRRRDEKLFF.

The chain is built from TRBV9 and TRBJ2-1, with 7 bases matching TRBD1. With 4 bases clipped from V and 5 bases from J, the junction kept 9 bases outside the gene matches. The CDR3 sequence is 15 residues long. CDR1 is SGDLS, CDR2 YYNGEE, per germline. The CDR3 reads CASSFAGTENNEQFF. The CDR3 DNA is TGTGCCAGCAGCTTCGCCGGGACAGAGAACAATGAGCAGTTCTTC.

The genes are TRBV11-1 and TRBJ2-5; 14 bases agree with TRBD2. This CDR3 contains 15 residues. Germline CDR1 SGHAT, CDR2 FQDESV (reference sequence). V trimming: 5 bases; J trimming: 7 bases; junction bases outside the gene matches: 6. In DNA form, the CDR3 reads TGTGCCAGCAGCCAGGGGACTAGCGGGAGTTTGACCCAGTACTTC. It codes for CASSQGTSGSLTQYF.

The genes are TRBV5-8 and TRBJ2-5, with a tentative D call TRBD2 (6 bases). The CDR3 sequence is 13 residues long. Looked up from germline, CDR1 is SGHTS and CDR2 is YDEGEE. Trimming pared 4 bases from V and 5 bases from J, leaving 12 bases between. The CDR3 DNA reads as TGTGCCAGCAGCCCCCCGGGAGAGGAGACCCAGTACTTC. Protein sequence: CASSPPGEETQYF.

The chain carries TRBV19 and TRBJ2-2; the match to TRBD1 covers 11 bases. The V and J ends lost 3 bases and 4 bases, in that order; junction bases with no gene match: 4. Germline CDR1 reads LNHDA; CDR2 reads SQIVND (reference sequence). The CDR3 covers 16 residues. The CDR3 DNA is TGTGCCAGTAGTATGAGGGGGACAGGGGGCACCGGGGAGCTGTTTTTT. It translates to CASSMRGTGGTGELFF.

The chain combines TRBV4-3 with TRBJ2-2, with D possibly TRBD2 on 5 matching bases. Germline CDR1 is LGHNA and CDR2 is YSLEER. Trimming shortened V by 4 bases and J by 2 bases, and 20 bases separated the two germline ends. This CDR3 is built from 18 residues. CDR3 coding DNA: TGCGCCAGCAGCCCCCGCCCCCGGGGAGAACTAAACACCGGGGAGCTGTTTTTT. It is translated as CASSPRPRGELNTGELFF.

The chain is built from TRBV10-3 and TRBJ1-1, with a weak D call TRBD1 (5 bases). The CDR3 length is 12 residues. Trimming removed 5 bases from V and 5 bases from J, with 9 bases in between. Germline CDR1 is ENHRY and CDR2 is SYGVKD. CDR3 in amino acids: CAISPGKTEAFF. The CDR3, as DNA: TGTGCCATCAGTCCAGGGAAAACTGAAGCTTTCTTT.